The next 5 T cell receptor beta chains were all read from a single sample in a study of human T cells and chemical hapten exposure. The time point is: pre-sensitization, week 0. Noted treatment: therapeutic diphenylcyclopropenone sensitization with weekly scalp DPC. MiXCR was run by TCRdb on the RACE reads, yielding one entry per CDR3 protein. The sample consists of over 300,000 distinct CDR3 sequences, roughly 4.6% of them appearing once. The sample was whole blood, taken in connection with sensitization to the hapten diphenylcyclopropenone (DPC). Receptors were obtained from a woman in her forties or fifties with alopecia areata. Some clones in this sample may be carry-over from other donors' samples.

This clonotype occurred many times. V is TRBV20-1 and J is TRBJ1-2, with unresolved D. The CDR3 totals 12 residues. The germline V and J ends were trimmed by 6 bases and 0 bases, with 8 bases remaining between them. Germline V gene sequence: CDR1 DFQATT, CDR2 SNEGSKA (reference sequence). The CDR3 DNA reads TGCAGTGCCCAGCCAGCTAACTATGGCTACACCTTC. Translation: CSAQPANYGYTF.

Only a few counts were recorded for this clonotype. The chain's CDR3 is CASKGGSSNQPQHF. CDR3 bases: TGTGCCAGCAAGGGAGGCAGCTCCAATCAGCCCCAGCATTTT. This sequence joins TRBV7-2 and TRBJ1-5, with unresolved D. This CDR3 region has 14 residues. Looked up from germline, CDR1 is SGHTA and CDR2 is FQGNSA. Trimming took off 7 bases at V and 3 bases at J, with 13 bases between the two ends.

The sample holds a few counts of this clonotype. V and J are TRBV12-3 or TRBV12-4 and TRBJ1-2; D call uncertain. CDR3 size: 12 residues. V lost 8 bases to trimming and J lost 0 bases, with 7 bases between them. CDR3: CASGWPNYGYTF. CDR3 in DNA: TGTGCCAGCGGTTGGCCTAACTATGGCTACACCTTC.

This sequence joins TRBV12-5 and TRBJ2-1, with D unclear. This CDR3 is 15 amino acids long. Trimming shortened V by 2 bases and J by 2 bases, and 10 bases separated the two germline ends. Germline V gene lookup returns CDR1 LGHNT and CDR2 FRNRAP. In DNA form, the CDR3 reads TGTGCTAGTGGTTTGCAGGACCGAGCCTACAATGAGCAGTTCTTC. Translated: CASGLQDRAYNEQFF.

The chain combines TRBV20-1 with TRBJ1-4, with a possible D match to TRBD1 (6 bases). The CDR3 has 14 residues. Looked up from germline, CDR1 is DFQATT and CDR2 is SNEGSKA (reference sequence). The V and J ends lost 6 bases and 12 bases respectively, with 23 bases between them. The chain's CDR3 is CSAIEAGVSLELFF. For the CDR3, the DNA is TGCAGTGCCATAGAGGCAGGGGTTAGTCTTGAACTGTTTTTT.